This TCR beta chain was identified in a study of T cell responses to AZD1222 COVID-19 vaccine. The repertoire was sequenced with immunoSEQ multiplex PCR; TCRdb's copy has only in-frame clones and lacks some. The data contain around 160,000 clones, 92% of them singletons. Germline V gives CDR1 LNHNV, CDR2 YYDKDF (reference sequence). CDR3 size: 17 residues. Trimming removed 0 bases at V and 2 bases at J, with 15 bases between. On this clone: Antigen specificity is unknown.

Findings and limits, study-wide: Most donors were white British and more were female, and clonal diversity was possibly underestimated.

This rearrangement joins TRBV15 to TRBJ2-3; D perhaps matches TRBD2 (6 bases). Material: peripheral blood, obtained 28 days after the second AZD1222 dose. The origin of this receptor is an adult who received the AZD1222 COVID-19 vaccine. This chain's CDR3 is CATSRDQGAGPTDTQYF. The CDR3, as DNA: TGTGCCACCAGCAGAGATCAGGGAGCGGGTCCCACAGATACGCAGTATTTT.